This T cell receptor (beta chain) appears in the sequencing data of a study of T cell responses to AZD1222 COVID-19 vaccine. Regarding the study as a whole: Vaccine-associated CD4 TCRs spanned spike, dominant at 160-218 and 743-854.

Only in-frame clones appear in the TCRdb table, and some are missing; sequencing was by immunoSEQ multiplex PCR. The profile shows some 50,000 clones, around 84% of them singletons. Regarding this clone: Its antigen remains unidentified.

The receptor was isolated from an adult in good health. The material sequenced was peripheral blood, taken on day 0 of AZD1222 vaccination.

The CDR3 sequence: CASKVGGNQPQHF. As DNA, the CDR3 is TGTGCCAGCAAAGTGGGGGGCAATCAGCCCCAGCATTTT. V is TRBV28 and J is TRBJ1-5, with a possible D match to TRBD1 (5 bases). CDR1 is MDHEN and CDR2 is SYDVKM in the germline V gene. CDR3 length: 13 residues. The germline V and J ends were trimmed by 7 bases and 2 bases, with 9 bases remaining between them.